This T cell receptor (beta chain) was observed in a study of cytomegalovirus exposure and HLA in healthy donors. A word on this clone: Its antigen is currently unknown. Relative to the germline gene, one junction end is altered; a read error may explain this.

Notes on the study in general: Later examination showed HLA-associated TCR beta chains had greater clonal expansion than equally common others. Versus the roughly 640-donor mean, an Asian-associated ancestry cluster reportedly showed fewer N-insertions in a later analysis. In an earlier analysis, about 87% or about 30%: the productive usage of most TCR beta V segments.

The CDR3 has 13 amino acids. CDR1 and CDR2 from the germline V gene are SGHDT and YYEEEE. The PCR made use of 60 Vbeta and 13 Jbeta primers. The protocol was immunoSEQ multiplex PCR, while the TCRdb copy is restricted to in-frame clones and leaves out a portion. Its table records 200,000 or so clones. The receptor was isolated from a boy younger than 18 in good health and CMV-seronegative. This chain connects TRBV5-6 to TRBJ2-7, with a possible D match to TRBD2 (6 bases). Material for sequencing was PBMCs. The CDR3: CASSSGLNYEQCF. CDR3 sequence (DNA): TGTGCCAGCAGCTCGGGACTGAACTACGAGCAGTGCTTC.